There are a few counts of the clone carrying this T cell receptor (beta chain). The antigen is unknown. V was trimmed by 3 bases and J by 6 bases, leaving 9 bases between them. The CDR3 is 12 amino acids. Germline CDR1 SGHTA, CDR2 FQGNSA. TCRdb's table, derived via immunoSEQ multiplex PCR, lists solely in-frame clones and lacks some. The sample lists roughly 170,000 clones; 66% were seen once. This specimen belongs to a study of shared clonotypes between healthy human individuals. From CD4+ cells came CD45RA+ naive and CD45RA-negative memory subsets. Notes on the study in general: Rarefaction gave evidence that sorted-subset sequencing remained incomplete despite large depth. Naive subsets generally had larger estimated richness than memory subsets.

The sequenced sample was memory CD4+ T cells sorted from blood. Subset in this sample: CD45RA-negative fraction. The clonotype comes from a man between 25 and 39 years old in good health. This chain joins TRBV7-2 and TRBJ2-7; D is ambiguous. CDR3 DNA sequence: TGTGCCAGCAGCTTGATGAGCCCCGAGCAGTACTTC. The encoded protein is CASSLMSPEQYF.